The T cell receptor (beta chain) under discussion was sequenced for a study of cytomegalovirus exposure and HLA in healthy donors. Whole-study findings and limits: Investigators reported under 200 TCR beta chains as tied to cytomegalovirus. In the 100 to 150 validation repertoires, just under 95% of cluster scores exceeded 0, per a later analysis.

Among the 120 or so subjects of the validation cohort, separate from the approximately 700-subject first cohort, were the donors. Note on this clone: What it recognizes is unknown.

The repertoire was sequenced with immunoSEQ multiplex PCR; TCRdb's copy has only in-frame clones and lacks some. The data show about 86,000 clones, 93% seen once. The trim removed 4 bases at V and 4 bases at J, leaving 6 bases unmatched. CDR1 and CDR2 from the germline V gene are MRHNA and SNTAGT. This CDR3 has 16 residues. The sequencing sample was made of PBMCs. This TCR was recovered from a man younger than 35 in good health and CMV-seronegative. The chain uses TRBV6-4 and TRBJ2-1; 11 nucleotides line up with TRBD2. CDR3 DNA sequence: TGTGCCAGCAGTGCCCAGACTAGCGGGGAGTACAATGAGCAGTTCTTC. Its protein product is CASSAQTSGEYNEQFF.